The 17 T cell receptor beta chains below come from one sample, sequenced in a study of CD8 T cells in ankylosing spondylitis. TCRdb used MiXCR to reprocess the 5' RACE reads, holding one entry per CDR3 protein. The sample includes under 250,000 distinct CDR3 sequences, 25% to 30% seen only once; the top ten take about 7%. Sequences were obtained from blood, either unsorted or a sorted T cell fraction (not recorded which). The receptor set was obtained from a male donor with ankylosing spondylitis or in good health (not recorded which).

This chain connects TRBV20-1 to TRBJ1-1; D not certain. The CDR3 length is 13 residues. Germline V gives CDR1 DFQATT, CDR2 SNEGSKA (reference sequence). V shed 6 bases and J shed 2 bases, with 13 bases lying between them. The CDR3 loop is CSAKKTINTEAFF. The CDR3, as DNA: TGCAGTGCGAAGAAGACAATCAACACTGAAGCTTTCTTT.

Many counts were recorded for this clonotype. The chain is built from TRBV28 and TRBJ1-1; D ambiguous. V lost 6 bases and J 9 bases, leaving 14 bases between the germline ends. Germline CDR1 and CDR2: MDHEN and SYDVKM. CDR3 size: 12 residues. The CDR3 nucleotides are TGTGCCAGCAGCGACTGGACGGGTAAAGCTTTCTTT. The encoded protein is CASSDWTGKAFF.

Here the CDR3 DNA reads TGCAGTGCTAGAGACCTGGACAGGGGATCCTACAATGAGCAGTTCTTC. Encoded protein: CSARDLDRGSYNEQFF. The J gene is TRBJ2-1, the V gene TRBV20-1; TRBD1 agrees at 9 bases. V was clipped by 0 bases and J by 1 base; unmatched bases: 4. Germline values: CDR1 DFQATT, CDR2 SNEGSKA (reference sequence). The length of the CDR3 is 16 residues.

This clonotype was seen more than once but under ten times. This chain uses TRBV20-1 with TRBJ2-4, with D perhaps TRBD2 (7 bases). The germline CDR1 and CDR2 sequences are DFQATT and SNEGSKA (reference sequence). The length of the CDR3 is 17 residues. V lost 3 bases, J lost 0 bases, and 18 bases lay in between. CDR3 nucleotide sequence: TGCAGTGCTAGTAGGGGGGGGGACTATGGAGCCAAAAACATTCAGTACTTC. Encoded protein: CSASRGGDYGAKNIQYF.

This clonotype occurred many times. This chain uses TRBV5-1 with TRBJ2-7; 8 nucleotides line up with TRBD2. CDR1 is SGHRS and CDR2 is YFSETQ in the germline V gene. The CDR3 contains 14 residues. The V gene end was trimmed by 2 bases and the J gene end by 2 bases; junction bases not matched to a gene: 3. The CDR3 reads CASSLLADPYEQYF. CDR3 bases: TGCGCCAGCAGCTTACTAGCGGATCCCTACGAGCAGTACTTC.

This clonotype was seen repeatedly, ten times or more. This chain uses TRBV29-1 with TRBJ2-1; D is unresolved. Per germline, CDR1 SQVTM and CDR2 ANQGSEA. V gave up 4 bases and J gave up 5 bases, with 12 bases separating them. There are 13 residues in the CDR3. This chain's CDR3 is CSVGPRINNEQFF. In DNA form, the CDR3 reads TGCAGCGTTGGGCCTCGAATCAACAATGAGCAGTTCTTC.

This clonotype was found many times. V usage is TRBV20-1 and J usage is TRBJ1-4; perhaps TRBD1 as D (6 bases). The germline CDR1 and CDR2 sequences are DFQATT and SNEGSKA (reference sequence). CDR3 length: 15 residues. V was pared by 0 bases and J by 7 bases, with 15 bases between. CDR3 protein: CSARDTLQGGEKLFF. CDR3 DNA: TGCAGTGCTAGAGATACGTTACAGGGTGGTGAAAAACTGTTTTTT.

Comments on this clonotype: A read error may explain this, as a much larger clone is one base away. This chain uses TRBV11-2 with TRBJ2-5; the D gene is possibly TRBD1 (5 bases). This CDR3 region has 14 residues. Trimming pared 7 bases from V and 4 bases from J, leaving 16 bases between. The V gene's germline CDR1 is SGHAT and CDR2 FQNNGV. CDR3 in amino acids: CASISSGKRETQYF. In DNA, the CDR3 is TGTGCCAGCATCTCCTCAGGGAAGCGAGAGACCCAGTACTTC.

The chain has TRBV7-2 and TRBJ2-1, with TRBD2 as a possible D gene (6 bases). In germline, CDR1 is SGHTA, CDR2 FQGNSA. CDR3 size: 13 residues. Trimming left V 5 bases short and J 8 bases short, with 13 bases between. The CDR3 DNA sequence: TGTGCCAGCAGCCCGCAGGGAGGCGATGAGCAGTTCTTC. It is translated as CASSPQGGDEQFF.

This chain links TRBV27 with TRBJ2-7; TRBD1 matches 9 bases. The ends lost 4 bases at V and 3 bases at J; junction bases unmatched: 4. The CDR3 spans 14 residues. Germline CDR1 MNHEY, CDR2 SMNVEV (reference sequence). CDR3 in amino acids: CASSSGTGRYEQYF. CDR3 sequence (DNA): TGTGCCAGCAGTTCCGGGACAGGGCGCTACGAGCAGTACTTC.

This clonotype was picked up many times. The rearrangement uses TRBV5-1 and TRBJ2-2; TRBD1 matches 7 bases. In germline, CDR1 is SGHRS, CDR2 YFSETQ. The trim removed 4 bases at V and 1 base at J, leaving 7 bases unmatched. The CDR3 sequence is 16 residues long. The CDR3 loop is CASSLGQVGNTGELFF. The CDR3 DNA sequence: TGCGCCAGCAGCCTTGGACAGGTCGGGAACACCGGGGAGCTGTTTTTT.

This clonotype occurred a few times. This chain uses TRBV6-2 or TRBV6-3 with TRBJ1-2; 9 bases are shared with TRBD1. The CDR3 contains 15 residues. V gave up 5 bases and J gave up 6 bases; unmatched junction bases: 10. Germline assignment: CDR1 MNHEY and CDR2 SVGEGT. The CDR3 DNA reads TGTGCCAGCAGTACCCCGGACAGGGGACGGAATGGCTACACCTTC. Its translation: CASSTPDRGRNGYTF.

This clonotype has ten or more counts. This CDR3 reads CASSQDGGSSGELFF. DNA of the CDR3: TGCGCCAGCAGCCAAGATGGGGGAAGCTCCGGGGAGCTGTTTTTT. This chain links TRBV4-1 with TRBJ2-2, with D perhaps assigned TRBD1 or TRBD2 (5 bases each). Deletions cut 0 bases from V and 6 bases from J, with 11 bases between. This CDR3 is 15 amino acids long. Germline CDR1 is MGHRA and CDR2 is YSYEKL.

J is TRBJ1-1 and V is TRBV20-1; TRBD1 aligns across 7 bases. J gave up 8 bases and V 6 bases, and 3 bases lay outside the gene matches. Germline lookup yields CDR1 DFQATT and CDR2 SNEGSKA (reference sequence). The CDR3 spans 10 residues. CDR3 residues: CSASDREAFF. The CDR3 nucleotides read TGCAGTGCGTCGGACAGGGAAGCTTTCTTT.

This clonotype occurred a few times. The rearrangement uses TRBV29-1 and TRBJ2-1; D is undetermined. There are 11 residues in the CDR3. Looked up from germline, CDR1 is SQVTM and CDR2 is ANQGSEA. Trimming removed 6 bases from V and 10 bases from J, with 13 bases in between. For the CDR3, the DNA is TGCAGCGTCGTACCCGATGGCGAGCAGTTCTTC. As protein: CSVVPDGEQFF.

The chain employs TRBV4-2 and TRBJ2-3; D gene uncertain. Trimming pared 2 bases from V and 1 base from J, leaving 16 bases between. The CDR3 spans 17 residues. Germline loops: CDR1 LGHNA, CDR2 YNFKEQ. The CDR3 sequence: CASSQRWAIRRTDTQYF. In DNA form, the CDR3 reads TGTGCCAGCAGCCAACGATGGGCCATTCGTCGCACAGATACGCAGTATTTT.

Remarks on this clonotype: A much larger clone differs from this one at a single base, so this may be a read error. This chain uses TRBV6-2 or TRBV6-3 with TRBJ2-7, with a tentative D call TRBD2 (5 bases). CDR1 and CDR2 (germline): MNHEY, SVGEGT. The germline V and J ends were trimmed by 8 bases and 12 bases, with 14 bases remaining between them. This CDR3 has 10 residues. The CDR3 nucleotides are TGTGCCAGCGGGAGAAGGGTCTTGTACTTC. It specifies CASGRRVLYF.